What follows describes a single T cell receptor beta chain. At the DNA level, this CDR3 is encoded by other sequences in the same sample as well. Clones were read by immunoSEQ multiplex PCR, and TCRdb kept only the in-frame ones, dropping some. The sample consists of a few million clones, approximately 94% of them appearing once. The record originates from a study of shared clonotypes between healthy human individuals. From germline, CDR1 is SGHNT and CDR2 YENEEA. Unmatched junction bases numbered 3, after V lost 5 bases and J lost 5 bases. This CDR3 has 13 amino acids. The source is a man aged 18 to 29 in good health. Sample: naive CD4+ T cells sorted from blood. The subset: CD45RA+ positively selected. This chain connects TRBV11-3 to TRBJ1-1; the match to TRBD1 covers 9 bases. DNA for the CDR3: TGTGCCAGCAGCCTGGACAGGGGAACTGAAGCTTTCTTT. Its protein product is CASSLDRGTEAFF.